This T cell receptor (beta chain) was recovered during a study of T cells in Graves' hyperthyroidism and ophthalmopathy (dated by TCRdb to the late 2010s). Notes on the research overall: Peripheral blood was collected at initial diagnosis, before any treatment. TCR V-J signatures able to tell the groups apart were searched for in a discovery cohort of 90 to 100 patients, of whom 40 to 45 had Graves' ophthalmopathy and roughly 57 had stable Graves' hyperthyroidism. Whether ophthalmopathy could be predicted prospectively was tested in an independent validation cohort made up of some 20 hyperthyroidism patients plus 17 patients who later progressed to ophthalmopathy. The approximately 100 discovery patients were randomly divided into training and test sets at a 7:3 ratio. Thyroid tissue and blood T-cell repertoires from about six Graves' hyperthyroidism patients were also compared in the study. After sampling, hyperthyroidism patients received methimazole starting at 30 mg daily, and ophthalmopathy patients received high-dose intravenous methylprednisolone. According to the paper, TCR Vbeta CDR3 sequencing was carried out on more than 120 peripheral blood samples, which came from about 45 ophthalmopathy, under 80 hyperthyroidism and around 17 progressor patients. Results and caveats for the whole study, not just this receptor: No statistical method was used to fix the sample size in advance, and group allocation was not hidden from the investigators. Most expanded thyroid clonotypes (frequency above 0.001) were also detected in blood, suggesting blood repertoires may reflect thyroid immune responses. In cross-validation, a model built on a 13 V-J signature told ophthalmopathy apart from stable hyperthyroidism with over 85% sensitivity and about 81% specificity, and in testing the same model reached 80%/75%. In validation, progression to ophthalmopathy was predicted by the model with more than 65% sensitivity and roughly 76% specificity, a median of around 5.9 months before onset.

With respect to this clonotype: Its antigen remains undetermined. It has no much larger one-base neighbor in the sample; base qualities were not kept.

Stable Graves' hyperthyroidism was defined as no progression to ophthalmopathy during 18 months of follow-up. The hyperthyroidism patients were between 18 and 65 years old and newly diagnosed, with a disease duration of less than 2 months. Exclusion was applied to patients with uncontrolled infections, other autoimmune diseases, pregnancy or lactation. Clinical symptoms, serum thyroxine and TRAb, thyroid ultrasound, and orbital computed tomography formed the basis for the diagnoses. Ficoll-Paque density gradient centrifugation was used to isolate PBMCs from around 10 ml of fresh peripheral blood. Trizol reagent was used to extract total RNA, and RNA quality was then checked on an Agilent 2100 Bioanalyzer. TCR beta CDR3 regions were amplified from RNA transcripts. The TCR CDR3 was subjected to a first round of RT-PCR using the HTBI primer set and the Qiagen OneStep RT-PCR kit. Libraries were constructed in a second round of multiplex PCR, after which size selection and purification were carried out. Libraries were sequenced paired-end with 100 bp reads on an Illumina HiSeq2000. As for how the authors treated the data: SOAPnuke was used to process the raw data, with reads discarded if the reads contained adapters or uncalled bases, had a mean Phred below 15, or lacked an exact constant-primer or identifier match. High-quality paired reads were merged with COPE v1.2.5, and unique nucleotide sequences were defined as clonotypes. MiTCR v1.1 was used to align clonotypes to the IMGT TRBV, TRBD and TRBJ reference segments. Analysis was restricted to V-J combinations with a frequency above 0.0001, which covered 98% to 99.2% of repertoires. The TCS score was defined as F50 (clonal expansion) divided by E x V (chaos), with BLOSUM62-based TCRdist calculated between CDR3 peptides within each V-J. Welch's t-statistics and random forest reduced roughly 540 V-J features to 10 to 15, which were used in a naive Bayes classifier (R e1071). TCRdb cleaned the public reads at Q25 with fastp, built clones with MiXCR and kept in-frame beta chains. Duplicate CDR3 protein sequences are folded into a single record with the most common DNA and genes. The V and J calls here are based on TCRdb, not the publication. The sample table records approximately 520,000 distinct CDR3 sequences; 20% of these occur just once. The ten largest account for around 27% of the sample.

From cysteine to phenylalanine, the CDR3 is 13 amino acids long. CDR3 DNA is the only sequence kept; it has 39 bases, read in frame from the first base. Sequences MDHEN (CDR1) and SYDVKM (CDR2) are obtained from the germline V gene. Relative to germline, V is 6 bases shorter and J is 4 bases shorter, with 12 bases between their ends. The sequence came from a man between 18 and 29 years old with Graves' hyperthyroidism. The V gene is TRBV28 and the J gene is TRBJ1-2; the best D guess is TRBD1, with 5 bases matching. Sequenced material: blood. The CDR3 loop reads CASSQGTGYGYTF. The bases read TGTGCCAGCAGCCAGGGCACGGGCTATGGCTACACCTTC.